Presented here are 11 T cell receptor beta chains from one specimen sequenced in a study of T cells after yellow fever vaccination. TCRdb re-analysed the 5' RACE reads in MiXCR, keeping a single row per CDR3 protein. The table shows 250,000 to 400,000 distinct CDR3 sequences, with 3.5% to 4.5% occurring only once. The material was PBMCs, obtained 15 days after the yellow fever booster vaccination. The receptors here all came from a young man who received the YFV17D yellow fever vaccine.

This clonotype was seen repeatedly, ten times or more. This chain joins TRBV12-3 or TRBV12-4 and TRBJ1-2; TRBD1 matches at 11 bases. Trimming at V came to 3 bases and at J to 5 bases, leaving 8 bases not matched to a gene. The CDR3 contains 16 residues. The CDR3 is CASSFRTGGLVYGYTF. CDR3 DNA sequence: TGTGCCAGCAGTTTTCGGACAGGGGGCTTGGTTTATGGCTACACCTTC.

This clonotype was recorded many times. The V call is TRBV5-6, the J call TRBJ1-5; 11 bases fit TRBD1. Germline V lookup: CDR1 SGHDT, CDR2 YYEEEE. The CDR3 contains 15 residues. With V trimmed by 5 bases and J by 5 bases, 6 bases remained unmatched. CDR3 protein: CASSRRTGGYQPQHF. CDR3 sequence (DNA): TGTGCCAGCAGTCGGAGGACAGGGGGCTATCAGCCCCAGCATTTT.

This clonotype turned up a few times. CDR3 loop: CSVTNTASYEQYF. The CDR3 bases are TGCAGCGTCACTAACACGGCCTCCTACGAGCAGTACTTC. The genes are TRBV29-1 and TRBJ2-7; D call uncertain. The V end was cut by 6 bases, the J end by 0 bases, with 12 bases between. CDR1 SQVTM and CDR2 ANQGSEA come from the germline V gene. The CDR3 loop spans 13 amino acids.

This clonotype was found many times. The rearrangement joins TRBV4-1 to TRBJ2-3; 8 positions agree with TRBD2. This CDR3 is 16 amino acids long. Germline V gives CDR1 MGHRA, CDR2 YSYEKL. The V segment lost 7 bases and the J segment 5 bases; nucleotides outside the gene matches: 14. CDR3 in DNA: TGCGCCAGCACCCGGACTGGGGGACTAGGGCTAGATACGCAGTATTTT. Protein product: CASTRTGGLGLDTQYF.

This clonotype was counted ten times or more. This sequence joins TRBV5-1 and TRBJ2-1; D is perhaps TRBD2 (5 bases). V lost 4 bases, J lost 6 bases, and 20 bases lay in between. CDR3 size: 16 residues. The germline CDR1 and CDR2 sequences are SGHRS and YFSETQ. Here the CDR3 DNA reads TGCGCCAGCAGCCCAAGTCGGGGAAGGTCCCCCAATGAGCAGTTCTTC. As protein: CASSPSRGRSPNEQFF.

This clonotype has at least ten counts. V is TRBV7-9 and J is TRBJ1-2; TRBD1 agrees at 7 bases. The CDR3 contains 18 residues. The germline CDR1 and CDR2 sequences are SEHNR and FQNEAQ (reference sequence). The junction had 13 bases not matched to a gene; V was cut back by 2 bases and J by 1 base. CDR3 sequence: CASSLLGTVGQYNYGYTF. Here the CDR3 DNA reads TGTGCCAGCAGCTTATTAGGGACAGTGGGCCAATATAACTATGGCTACACCTTC.

This clonotype was picked up many times. The chain joins TRBV6-5 to TRBJ2-1, with a weak D call TRBD1 (5 bases). CDR1 MNHEY and CDR2 SVGAGI come from the germline V gene. Trimming pared 2 bases from V and 13 bases from J, leaving 12 bases between. This CDR3 has 12 amino acids. CDR3 nucleotide sequence: TGTGCCAGCAGTTACATTAGGGGCACACAGTTCTTC. Translation: CASSYIRGTQFF.

In this sample, this clonotype turned up many times. This rearrangement joins TRBV10-3 to TRBJ2-1; D gene uncertain. Germline CDR1 reads ENHRY; CDR2 reads SYGVKD. The CDR3 loop spans 11 amino acids. V was trimmed by 6 bases and J by 8 bases, leaving 8 bases between them. The CDR3 spells CAIREAYEQFF. The CDR3 DNA is TGTGCCATCAGGGAAGCCTATGAGCAGTTCTTC.

This clonotype was seen many times. The CDR3 loop is CASSLWASSSSYEQYF. The CDR3 DNA sequence: TGTGCCAGCAGTTTATGGGCTAGCTCCAGCTCCTACGAGCAGTACTTC. V is TRBV27 and J is TRBJ2-7; a weak D match, TRBD2 (5 bases). Trimming removed 1 base from V and 0 bases from J, with 13 bases in between. From germline, CDR1 is MNHEY and CDR2 SMNVEV (reference sequence). The CDR3 consists of 16 residues.

This clonotype was detected a few times. The chain couples TRBV7-6 to TRBJ2-3, with D possibly matching TRBD2 (6 bases). This CDR3 has 14 residues. Germline V lookup: CDR1 SGHVS, CDR2 FNYEAQ. Trimming stripped 5 bases from V and 4 bases from J, with 13 bases between. The DNA for the CDR3 is TGTGCCAGCAGCCCACGAGCGGGCGCAGATACGCAGTATTTT. It yields the protein CASSPRAGADTQYF.

This clonotype appeared a few times. The CDR3 DNA reads TGTGCCAGCAGCCAGAACAGGGGAGACTATGGCTACACCTTC. It codes for CASSQNRGDYGYTF. This rearrangement joins TRBV4-2 to TRBJ1-2, with 7 bases fitting TRBD1. Germline CDR1 LGHNA, CDR2 YNFKEQ. Trimming took 3 bases from V and 3 from J; bases not matched to a gene: 4. The CDR3 spans 14 residues.